These 23 T cell receptor beta chains came from one sample sequenced in a study of T cells after yellow fever vaccination. TCRdb called the 5' RACE reads again in MiXCR, with one record for every CDR3 protein. The table includes roughly 350,000 distinct CDR3 sequences, roughly 4.3% detected once. The sequencing here drew on PBMCs, taken 5 days after the yellow fever booster vaccination. All receptors derive from a man aged 18 to 30 who received the YFV17D yellow fever vaccine.

This clonotype was observed a few times. The V gene is TRBV4-3, the J gene TRBJ1-5; D not resolved. The V gene's germline CDR1 is LGHNA and CDR2 YSLEER. The CDR3 runs to 15 residues. The V and J ends lost 0 bases and 4 bases respectively, with 10 bases between them. Here the CDR3 reads CASSQEVQPNQPQHF. CDR3 DNA: TGCGCCAGCAGCCAAGAAGTACAGCCAAATCAGCCCCAGCATTTT.

This clonotype was observed at least ten times. The DNA for the CDR3 is TGTGCCAGCAGCCGGGGACTAGCGGGGGGCCCTTTGTCCTACGAGCAGTACGTC. Translating it yields CASSRGLAGGPLSYEQYV. V usage is TRBV7-3 and J usage is TRBJ2-7; 15 bases line up with TRBD2. V lost 5 bases and J lost 1; bases outside the gene matches: 9. The germline CDR1 and CDR2 sequences are SGHTA and FQGTGA. The CDR3 extends over 18 amino acids.

This clonotype was observed at least ten times. The V call is TRBV5-1, the J call TRBJ2-5; a weak D match, TRBD2 (6 bases). Germline CDR1 and CDR2: SGHRS and YFSETQ. V shed 0 bases and J shed 3 bases, with 9 bases lying between them. The CDR3 is 14 amino acids. CDR3 sequence (DNA): TGCGCCAGCAGCTTGGGGACTACTAAAGAGACCCAGTACTTC. Residues: CASSLGTTKETQYF.

In this sample, this clonotype turned up many times. This sequence joins TRBV20-1 and TRBJ1-5; 10 bases are a match to TRBD1. Per the germline V gene, CDR1 is DFQATT and CDR2 is SNEGSKA (reference sequence). The V segment lost 4 bases and the J segment 4 bases; nucleotides outside the gene matches: 1. The CDR3 is made up of 13 amino acids. CDR3 coding DNA: TGCAGTGCTATGGGACAGGGGAATCAGCCCCAGCATTTT. Its protein product is CSAMGQGNQPQHF.

The genes are TRBV3-1 and TRBJ2-7, with D perhaps being TRBD1 or TRBD2 (5 bases each). The V end lost 1 base, the J end lost 6 bases, and 7 bases lay between the germline ends. CDR1 and CDR2 from the germline V gene are LGHDT and YNNKEL (reference sequence). This CDR3 contains 12 residues. In DNA form, the CDR3 reads TGTGCCAGCAGCCAAGCGGGACCCGAGCAGTACTTC. This codes for CASSQAGPEQYF.

This clonotype was recorded at least ten times. This chain uses TRBV10-3 with TRBJ1-6; 8 nucleotides line up with TRBD1. The V gene's germline CDR1 is ENHRY and CDR2 SYGVKD. This CDR3 contains 14 residues. V lost 2 bases, J lost 11 bases, and 5 bases stayed unmatched. In DNA, the CDR3 is TGTGCCATCAGTGAGGGACAGGGAAGGCCACCCCTCCACTTT. Amino acids: CAISEGQGRPPLHF.

The V and J genes are TRBV27 and TRBJ2-5; 7 nucleotides line up with TRBD2. Germline values: CDR1 MNHEY, CDR2 SMNVEV (reference sequence). This CDR3 is built from 14 residues. Trimming cost V 3 bases and J 3 bases; bases outside gene matches: 4. The CDR3 DNA is TGTGCCAGCAGTTTCCGGCTAGCGGAAGAGACCCAGTACTTC. Encoded protein: CASSFRLAEETQYF.

This clonotype was observed many times. V and J are TRBV7-9 and TRBJ1-2, with 7 bases identical to TRBD1. Germline V gives CDR1 SEHNR, CDR2 FQNEAQ (reference sequence). The CDR3 runs to 13 residues. V lost 5 bases to trimming and J lost 3 bases; unmatched junction nucleotides: 3. For the CDR3, the DNA is TGTGCCAGCAGCCTCGGGACAGACTATGGCTACACCTTC. It yields the protein CASSLGTDYGYTF.

This clonotype was recorded a few times. V gene TRBV7-2 combines with J gene TRBJ2-7; D is undetermined. This CDR3 is 13 amino acids long. Germline values: CDR1 SGHTA, CDR2 FQGNSA. V dropped 5 bases and J dropped 3 bases, with 11 bases sitting between them. The CDR3 region has the DNA TGTGCCAGCAGCCGCTTGAGAGACTACGAGCAGTACGTC. Translated: CASSRLRDYEQYV.

This clonotype was detected only a few times. The chain recombines TRBV11-2 with TRBJ2-5; D ambiguous. With 5 bases removed from V and 2 bases from J, the gap between germline ends came to 9 bases. The CDR3 extends over 13 amino acids. Germline V gene sequence: CDR1 SGHAT, CDR2 FQNNGV. The CDR3 DNA reads TGTGCCAGCAGCACGGAACAGCAAGAGACCCAGTACTTC. As protein: CASSTEQQETQYF.

This clonotype was counted only a few times. Written as DNA, the CDR3 is TGCAGTGCAATAGGGAACGAGCAGTACGTC. Protein product: CSAIGNEQYV. The V gene is TRBV20-1, the J gene TRBJ2-7; D remains unclear. The CDR3 totals 10 residues. CDR1 and CDR2 from the germline V gene are DFQATT and SNEGSKA (reference sequence). Trimming left V 6 bases short and J 5 bases short, with 8 bases between.

This clonotype appeared many times. The gene calls are TRBV20-1 and TRBJ1-2; TRBD1 is a possible D gene (6 bases). This CDR3 is 15 amino acids long. The germline V gene encodes CDR1 DFQATT and CDR2 SNEGSKA (reference sequence). V lost 4 bases and J lost 7, with 22 bases in between. CDR3 sequence reads: CSANAFQRGVGGYTF. As DNA, the CDR3 is TGCAGTGCTAATGCATTTCAAAGGGGGGTGGGTGGCTACACCTTC.

V and J are TRBV7-3 and TRBJ2-1; 11 nucleotides align to TRBD2. Germline V gives CDR1 SGHTA, CDR2 FQGTGA. The CDR3 contains 15 residues. The J segment lost 9 bases and the V segment lost 5 bases, leaving 9 bases of the junction unmatched. The CDR3 here is CASSLIAGGPSEQFF. CDR3 DNA sequence: TGTGCCAGCAGCCTTATAGCGGGGGGGCCTTCTGAGCAGTTCTTC.

The J gene is TRBJ2-1, the V gene TRBV5-5, with 12 bases fitting TRBD1. The trim removed 4 bases at V and 6 bases at J, leaving 8 bases unmatched. The CDR3 spans 16 residues. The germline V gene encodes CDR1 SGHKS and CDR2 YYEKEE (reference sequence). The DNA for the CDR3 is TGTGCCAGCAGCCCGGCCTGGGACAGGGGGCGCAATGAGCAGTTCTTC. Protein: CASSPAWDRGRNEQFF.

V usage is TRBV7-2 and J usage is TRBJ2-7; 10 nucleotides match TRBD1. Germline CDR1 is SGHTA and CDR2 is FQGNSA. The V and J ends lost 4 bases and 4 bases, in that order; junction bases with no gene match: 7. The CDR3 has 15 residues. For the CDR3, the DNA is TGTGCCAGCAGCTCCCAGACAGGGGGCTTGTACGAGCAGTACTTC. Protein sequence: CASSSQTGGLYEQYF.

This clonotype was seen a handful of times. The V call is TRBV6-6, the J call TRBJ2-7, with a tentative D call TRBD1 (6 bases). Per the germline V gene, CDR1 is MNHNY and CDR2 is SVGAGI (reference sequence). V was pared by 4 bases and J by 0 bases, with 10 bases between. This CDR3 comprises 14 residues. Here the CDR3 reads CASSFGDISYEQYV. The CDR3 nucleotides read TGTGCCAGCAGTTTTGGGGACATCTCCTACGAGCAGTACGTC.

This chain uses TRBV5-5 with TRBJ1-4; 9 bases align to TRBD1. J gave up 9 bases and V 2 bases, and 11 bases lay outside the gene matches. Per germline, CDR1 SGHKS and CDR2 YYEKEE (reference sequence). CDR3 size: 16 residues. The CDR3 DNA reads TGTGCCAGCAGCTTCTCTTCCGGGACAGGGACCCAAAAACTGTTTTTT. It specifies CASSFSSGTGTQKLFF.

The gene calls are TRBV4-3 and TRBJ1-4; TRBD1 aligns across 7 bases. The length of the CDR3 is 18 residues. The V segment lost 0 bases and the J segment 5 bases; nucleotides outside the gene matches: 12. Germline assignment: CDR1 LGHNA and CDR2 YSLEER. The DNA of the CDR3 is TGCGCCAGCAGCCAAGATCCGGTAGAGACAGGGAGGAATGAAAAACTGTTTTTT. Protein: CASSQDPVETGRNEKLFF.

The V call is TRBV5-1, the J call TRBJ2-1; tentatively, D is TRBD1 or TRBD2 (6 bases each). The CDR3 length is 15 residues. V was clipped by 0 bases and J by 2 bases, with 9 bases between them. Looked up from germline, CDR1 is SGHRS and CDR2 is YFSETQ. CDR3 amino acids: CASSLVGGPYNEQFF. The DNA of the CDR3 is TGCGCCAGCAGCTTGGTAGGGGGGCCCTACAATGAGCAGTTCTTC. The full variable domain, completed using reference TRBV5-1 and TRBJ2-1, is KAGVTQTPRYLIKTRGQQVTLSCSPISGHRSVSWYQQTPGQGLQFLFEYFSETQRNKGNFPGRFSGRQFSNSRSEMNVSTLELGDSALYLCASSLVGGPYNEQFFGPGTRLTVL.

This clonotype was observed a few times. The chain uses TRBV12-3 or TRBV12-4 and TRBJ1-1, with D hard to call. This CDR3 has 13 residues. V was shortened by 5 bases and J by 11 bases, with 18 bases between the two germline ends. The DNA of the CDR3 is TGTGCCAGCAGTAGCCCGGGCTTTATAGGGGCTTTCTTT. This gives the protein CASSSPGFIGAFF.

A few counts support this clonotype. DNA for the CDR3: TGTGCCAGCAGTTACTCGGGGGGTGGTCAGCCCCAGCATTTT. It specifies CASSYSGGGQPQHF. The gene calls are TRBV6-5 and TRBJ1-5; a possible D gene is TRBD1 (5 bases). Germline loops: CDR1 MNHEY, CDR2 SVGAGI. This CDR3 has 14 amino acids. V was trimmed by 0 bases and J by 6 bases, leaving 9 bases between them.

This clonotype has just a few counts. This chain uses TRBV12-3 or TRBV12-4 with TRBJ1-2; D is ambiguous. This CDR3 spans 12 amino acids. V dropped 7 bases and J dropped 8 bases, with 14 bases sitting between them. DNA of the CDR3: TGTGCCAGCACCGGATCACTCGGGGGCTACACCTTC. It is translated as CASTGSLGGYTF.

This clonotype has more than one count but fewer than ten. This chain links TRBV6-5 with TRBJ1-1, with a tentative D call TRBD1 (6 bases). The CDR3 consists of 15 residues. The V and J ends lost 0 bases and 0 bases respectively, with 8 bases between them. Germline CDR1 MNHEY, CDR2 SVGAGI. The CDR3 reads CASSYSTGLNTEAFF. CDR3 DNA sequence: TGTGCCAGCAGTTACTCGACAGGCTTGAACACTGAAGCTTTCTTT.